This T cell receptor (beta chain) was identified during a study of beta chain features in type 1 diabetes. Overall study results and limits: Highly expressing activated T cells could be over-counted with a cDNA template. A pattern of fewer insertions and more deletions at VDJ junctions was seen in type 1 diabetes patients. A greater similarity of naive, central memory and Treg TCRB repertoires was seen among patients than among healthy donors.

Sort purity for all populations was recorded as exceeding 98%. Of note for this clone: Antigen: not known.

Expressed TCRB transcripts were sequenced after all isolated RNA was converted to cDNA. TCRdb keeps only in-frame clones here, not all; method: immunoSEQ multiplex PCR. The data show 500,000 to 700,000 clones, 15% to 17% seen once. This TCR was sampled from a man aged 18 to 30 in good health. The sequencing sample was made of naive CD4+ T cells from blood.

CDR3 amino acids: CASSLGEDGRSTDTQYF. The CDR3 nucleotides read TGTGCCAGCAGCCTTGGCGAAGATGGCAGAAGCACAGATACGCAGTATTTT. The chain uses TRBV7-6 and TRBJ2-3; no clear D. The germline V and J ends were trimmed by 5 bases and 0 bases, with 18 bases remaining between them. This CDR3 has 17 residues. Germline assignment: CDR1 SGHVS and CDR2 FNYEAQ.